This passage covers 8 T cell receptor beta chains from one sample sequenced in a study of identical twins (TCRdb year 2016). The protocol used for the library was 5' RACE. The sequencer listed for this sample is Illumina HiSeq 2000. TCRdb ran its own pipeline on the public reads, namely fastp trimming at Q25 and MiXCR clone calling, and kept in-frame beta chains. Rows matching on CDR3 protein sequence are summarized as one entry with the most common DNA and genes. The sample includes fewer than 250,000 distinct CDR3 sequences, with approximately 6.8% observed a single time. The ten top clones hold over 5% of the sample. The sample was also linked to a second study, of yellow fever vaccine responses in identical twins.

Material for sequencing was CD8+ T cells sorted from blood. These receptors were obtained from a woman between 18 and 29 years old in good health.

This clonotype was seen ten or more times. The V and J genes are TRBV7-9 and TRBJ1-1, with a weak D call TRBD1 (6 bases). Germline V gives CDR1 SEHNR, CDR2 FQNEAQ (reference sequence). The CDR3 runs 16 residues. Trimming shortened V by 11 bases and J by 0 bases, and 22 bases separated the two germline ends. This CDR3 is CALTADSTRMNTEAFF. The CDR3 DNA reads TGTGCCCTCACCGCGGACAGTACGAGAATGAACACTGAAGCTTTCTTT.

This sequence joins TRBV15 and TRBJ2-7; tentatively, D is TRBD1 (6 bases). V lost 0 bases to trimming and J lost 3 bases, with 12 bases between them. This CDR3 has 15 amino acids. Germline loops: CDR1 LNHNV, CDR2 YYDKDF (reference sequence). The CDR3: CATSRDLDSLYEQYV. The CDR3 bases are TGTGCCACCAGCAGAGATTTGGACAGTCTCTACGAGCAGTACGTC.

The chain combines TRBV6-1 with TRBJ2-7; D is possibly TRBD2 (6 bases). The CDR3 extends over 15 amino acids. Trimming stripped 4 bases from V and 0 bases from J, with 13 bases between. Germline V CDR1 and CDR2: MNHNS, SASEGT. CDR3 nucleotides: TGTGCCAGCAGTGTTGAGGGAGGACCCTCCTACGAGCAGTACTTC. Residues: CASSVEGGPSYEQYF.

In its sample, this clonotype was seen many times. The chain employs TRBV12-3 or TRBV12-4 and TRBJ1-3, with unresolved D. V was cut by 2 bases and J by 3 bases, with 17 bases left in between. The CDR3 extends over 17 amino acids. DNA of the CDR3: TGTGCCAGCAGTTTATGGGTGACTCGAGATGTTGGAAACACCATATATTTT. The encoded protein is CASSLWVTRDVGNTIYF.

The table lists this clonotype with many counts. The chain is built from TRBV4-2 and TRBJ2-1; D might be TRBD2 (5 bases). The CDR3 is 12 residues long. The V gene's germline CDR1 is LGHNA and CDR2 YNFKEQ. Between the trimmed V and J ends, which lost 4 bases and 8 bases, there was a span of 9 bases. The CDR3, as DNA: TGTGCCAGCAGCCCCGGGAACCATGAGCAGTTCTTC. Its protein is CASSPGNHEQFF.

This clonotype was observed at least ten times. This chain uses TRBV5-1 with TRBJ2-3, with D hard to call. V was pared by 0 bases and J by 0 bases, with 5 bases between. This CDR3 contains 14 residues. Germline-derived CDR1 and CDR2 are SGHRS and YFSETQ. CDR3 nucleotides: TGCGCCAGCAGCTTGGAGGGTAGCACAGATACGCAGTATTTT. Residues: CASSLEGSTDTQYF. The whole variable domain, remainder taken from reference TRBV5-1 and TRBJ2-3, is KAGVTQTPRYLIKTRGQQVTLSCSPISGHRSVSWYQQTPGQGLQFLFEYFSETQRNKGNFPGRFSGRQFSNSRSEMNVSTLELGDSALYLCASSLEGSTDTQYFGPGTRLTVL.

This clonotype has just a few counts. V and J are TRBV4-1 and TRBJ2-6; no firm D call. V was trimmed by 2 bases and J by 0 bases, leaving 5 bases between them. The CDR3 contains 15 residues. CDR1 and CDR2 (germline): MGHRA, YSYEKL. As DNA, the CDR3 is TGCGCCAGCAGCCAATCGTTCTCTGGGGCCAACGTCCTGACTTTC. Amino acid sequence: CASSQSFSGANVLTF.

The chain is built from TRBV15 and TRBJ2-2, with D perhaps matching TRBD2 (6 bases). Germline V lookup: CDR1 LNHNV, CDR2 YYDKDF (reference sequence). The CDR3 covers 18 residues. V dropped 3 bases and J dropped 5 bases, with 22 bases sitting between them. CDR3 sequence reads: CATSSSFLASLTTGELFF. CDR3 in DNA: TGTGCCACCAGCAGCTCCTTCCTAGCGTCCCTTACAACCGGGGAGCTGTTTTTT.